The 14 T cell receptor beta chains below all came from one sample that was sequenced in a study of graft-versus-host responses after intestinal transplantation (dated by TCRdb to about 2021). Their antigens are not known. Library preparation employed the immunoSEQ multiplex PCR assay. TCRdb holds this immuneACCESS table with in-frame rearrangements only. Some clones are missing; in checked studies, unresolved V genes explain under half, and the rest has no known cause. A total of tens of thousands of clones appear in this sample, roughly 80% of them only once. The top ten clonotypes cover 0.45% to 0.55% of the sample. The sample's time point, from its label and the paper: cells obtained before transplantation from donor or recipient. The material sequenced was unstimulated CD4+ T cells sorted from spleen or lymph node cells, taken before transplant. The origin of the receptors is a human donor who was the organ donor for an intestinal transplant.

The chain joins TRBV4-1 to TRBJ2-1; no clear D. The V gene lost 0 bases and the J gene lost 2 bases, with 8 bases spanning the gap. The CDR3 is 15 amino acids. The germline V gene encodes CDR1 MGHRA and CDR2 YSYEKL. The CDR3, as DNA: TGCGCCAGCAGCCAAGAGGGAAGGACCTACAATGAGCAGTTCTTC. Translation: CASSQEGRTYNEQFF.

This chain links TRBV6-5 with TRBJ1-5; 7 positions match TRBD1. Germline trimming cut 6 bases from V and 5 bases from J; bases unmatched to any gene: 7. Germline V gives CDR1 MNHEY, CDR2 SVGAGI. This CDR3 is built from 14 residues. The CDR3 bases are TGTGCCAGCAGCTTTTTTGGACAGGATCAGCCCCAGCATTTT. Protein product: CASSFFGQDQPQHF.

The V gene is TRBV4-1, the J gene TRBJ2-7, with TRBD2 identical over 7 bases. J lost 7 bases, V lost 2 bases, and 11 bases had no gene match. Germline V gives CDR1 MGHRA, CDR2 YSYEKL. This CDR3 has 15 residues. The CDR3 is CASSQPLDGGKEQYF. As DNA, the CDR3 is TGCGCCAGCAGCCAACCGCTTGACGGGGGGAAAGAGCAGTACTTC.

CDR3 sequence: CASSLDTSGNTIYF. The CDR3, as DNA: TGCGCCAGCAGCTTGGACACCTCTGGAAACACCATATATTTT. The rearrangement uses TRBV5-1 and TRBJ1-3; D ambiguous. This CDR3 has 14 residues. V lost 0 bases and J 0 bases, leaving 4 bases between the germline ends. CDR1 and CDR2 (germline): SGHRS, YFSETQ.

The sample holds a few counts of this clone. The chain links TRBV7-9 to TRBJ1-2; the D is unclear. The germline V gene encodes CDR1 SEHNR and CDR2 FQNEAQ (reference sequence). CDR3 size: 12 residues. Between the trimmed V and J ends, which lost 2 bases and 8 bases, there was a span of 9 bases. CDR3 loop: CASSLSWTGYTF. The CDR3 nucleotides are TGTGCCAGCAGCTTATCATGGACCGGCTACACCTTC.

As DNA, the CDR3 is TGTGCCAGCTCCAAGACTAGCGGGACTAGCACAGATACGCAGTATTTT. Protein product: CASSKTSGTSTDTQYF. V and J are TRBV18 and TRBJ2-3; 11 bases map to TRBD2. The length of the CDR3 is 16 residues. Germline V gives CDR1 KGHSH, CDR2 LQKENI. The V gene end was trimmed by 6 bases and the J gene end by 0 bases; junction bases not matched to a gene: 5.

This clone came up once. The chain has TRBV2 and TRBJ1-1; D call uncertain. The ends were cut back, 5 bases at V and 8 bases at J, with 18 bases in the middle. The CDR3 loop spans 14 amino acids. The V gene's germline CDR1 is SNHLY and CDR2 FYNNEI. In DNA form, the CDR3 reads TGTGCCAGCAGTCCCTCAAGGGTGGGTGGCGAAGCTTTCTTT. This translates into CASSPSRVGGEAFF.

The chain combines TRBV5-5 with TRBJ2-3, with D perhaps given as TRBD1 or TRBD2 (6 bases each). Between the trimmed V and J ends, which lost 4 bases and 0 bases, there was a span of 18 bases. The CDR3 loop spans 17 amino acids. CDR1 is SGHKS and CDR2 is YYEKEE in the germline V gene (reference sequence). The CDR3 spells CASSLLVGGVSTDTQYF. The CDR3, as DNA: TGTGCCAGCAGCCTCCTGGTCGGGGGCGTTAGCACAGATACGCAGTATTTT.

The V gene is TRBV11-3, the J gene TRBJ2-3, with 7 bases that match TRBD2. V dropped 5 bases and J dropped 2; count of bases not matched to a gene: 4. The CDR3 consists of 14 residues. Per the germline V gene, CDR1 is SGHNT and CDR2 is YENEEA. Here the CDR3 reads CASSQGLTTDTQYF. In DNA, the CDR3 is TGTGCCAGCAGCCAGGGACTAACCACAGATACGCAGTATTTT.

Worth noting for this clone: Mismatch with germline at one junction end may stem from a read error. This chain connects TRBV19 to TRBJ2-1, with TRBD2 matching 13 bases. CDR1 and CDR2 (germline): LNHDA, SQIVND (reference sequence). This CDR3 comprises 18 residues. In DNA, the CDR3 is TGTGCCAGTAGTATGGGACTAGCGGGGCCCCTACCTTACAATGAGCAGCTCTTC. Amino acid sequence: CASSMGLAGPLPYNEQLF.

The rearrangement uses TRBV6-1 and TRBJ1-1; D gene uncertain. Germline loops: CDR1 MNHNS, CDR2 SASEGT. V lost 6 bases and J lost 0, with 11 bases in between. There are 14 residues in the CDR3. In DNA form, the CDR3 reads TGTGCCAGCAGATCCGAGCTCATGAACACTGAAGCTTTCTTT. Translation: CASRSELMNTEAFF.

This chain links TRBV6-6 with TRBJ1-6; D gene uncertain. Germline CDR1 is MNHNY and CDR2 is SVGAGI (reference sequence). Trimming pared 2 bases from V and 0 bases from J, leaving 5 bases between. The CDR3 spans 15 residues. The CDR3 sequence: CASSYDGSYNSPLHF. The CDR3 DNA reads TGTGCCAGCAGTTACGATGGCTCCTATAATTCACCCCTCCACTTT.

The chain is built from TRBV6-5 and TRBJ2-3; D not certain. Germline CDR1 is MNHEY and CDR2 is SVGAGI. This CDR3 has 14 residues. V gave up 0 bases and J gave up 7 bases, with 11 bases separating them. DNA of the CDR3: TGTGCCAGCAGTTACTCGCTGGCCGGACATACGCAGTATTTT. The encoded protein is CASSYSLAGHTQYF.

The chain recombines TRBV11-2 with TRBJ1-3, with no clear D. The CDR3 spans 15 residues. Trimming took 3 bases from V and 4 from J, leaving 13 bases between them. Germline CDR1 is SGHAT and CDR2 is FQNNGV. CDR3 nucleotide sequence: TGTGCCAGCAGCTTTAGGCCAGCCCTGGGAAACACCATATATTTT. It codes for CASSFRPALGNTIYF.